This T cell receptor beta chain was observed in a study of shared clonotypes between healthy human individuals. Study at large: For every donor, three CD4 naive, three CD4 memory, two CD8 naive and one CD8 memory plates were used. General observations from the study: Sample collection involved blood only; tissue repertoires are likely different.

About this clone: The antigen is unknown.

Germline CDR1 and CDR2: LGHNA and YNFKEQ. The J segment lost 7 bases and the V segment lost 3 bases, leaving 15 bases of the junction unmatched. The CDR3 covers 18 residues. Sequencing was at deep level. As processed by the authors: Owing to the provision of junction-only sequences devoid of quality scores by immunoSEQ, filtering differed. TCRdb keeps only in-frame clones here, not all; method: immunoSEQ multiplex PCR. V, J and clone size derive from that table, while D and trimming were established from the DNA sequence. Among a few million clones listed, 85% to 95% were seen once. The clonotype was recovered from a man younger than 30 in good health. The sample was naive CD4+ T cells sorted from blood. As to subset: CD45RA+ positively selected. The chain is built from TRBV4-2 and TRBJ2-7; 13 bases agree with TRBD2. CDR3 sequence (DNA): TGTGCCAGCAGCCACGAAACTAGCGGGGGGGGCCCGGTCGGAGAGCAGTACTTC. Translating gives CASSHETSGGGPVGEQYF.